The sequence of this T cell receptor beta chain was determined in a study of T cell responses to AZD1222 COVID-19 vaccine. This clone was counted once. Its cognate antigen is unknown. Other DNA sequences in this specimen translate into the identical CDR3. Profiled with immunoSEQ multiplex PCR; TCRdb holds only in-frame clones, not every one. The repertoire holds under 150,000 clones, 85% to 90% seen once, with 1.5% to 2% in the top ten. Findings and caveats of the study: Close to half of all spike-specific TCRs reportedly target regions of the variants that are unmutated. The number of AZD1222 recipients seropositive at baseline was only five or six. Spike-specific TCRs gained breadth and depth after people received two AZD1222 doses. Spike as a whole was targeted by vaccine-associated CD4 TCRs, dominant at 160-218 and 743-854.

Trimming removed 1 base from V and 1 base from J, with 7 bases in between. Germline CDR1 and CDR2: MDHEN and SYDVKM. The CDR3 has 14 amino acids. The V call is TRBV28, the J call TRBJ1-1; TRBD1 might be the D (5 bases). This sequence originates from an adult who received the AZD1222 COVID-19 vaccine. The material was peripheral blood, obtained 28 days after the second AZD1222 dose. CDR3 protein: CASSLSDRNTEAFF. CDR3 nucleotides: TGTGCCAGCAGTTTATCCGACAGGAACACTGAAGCTTTCTTT.